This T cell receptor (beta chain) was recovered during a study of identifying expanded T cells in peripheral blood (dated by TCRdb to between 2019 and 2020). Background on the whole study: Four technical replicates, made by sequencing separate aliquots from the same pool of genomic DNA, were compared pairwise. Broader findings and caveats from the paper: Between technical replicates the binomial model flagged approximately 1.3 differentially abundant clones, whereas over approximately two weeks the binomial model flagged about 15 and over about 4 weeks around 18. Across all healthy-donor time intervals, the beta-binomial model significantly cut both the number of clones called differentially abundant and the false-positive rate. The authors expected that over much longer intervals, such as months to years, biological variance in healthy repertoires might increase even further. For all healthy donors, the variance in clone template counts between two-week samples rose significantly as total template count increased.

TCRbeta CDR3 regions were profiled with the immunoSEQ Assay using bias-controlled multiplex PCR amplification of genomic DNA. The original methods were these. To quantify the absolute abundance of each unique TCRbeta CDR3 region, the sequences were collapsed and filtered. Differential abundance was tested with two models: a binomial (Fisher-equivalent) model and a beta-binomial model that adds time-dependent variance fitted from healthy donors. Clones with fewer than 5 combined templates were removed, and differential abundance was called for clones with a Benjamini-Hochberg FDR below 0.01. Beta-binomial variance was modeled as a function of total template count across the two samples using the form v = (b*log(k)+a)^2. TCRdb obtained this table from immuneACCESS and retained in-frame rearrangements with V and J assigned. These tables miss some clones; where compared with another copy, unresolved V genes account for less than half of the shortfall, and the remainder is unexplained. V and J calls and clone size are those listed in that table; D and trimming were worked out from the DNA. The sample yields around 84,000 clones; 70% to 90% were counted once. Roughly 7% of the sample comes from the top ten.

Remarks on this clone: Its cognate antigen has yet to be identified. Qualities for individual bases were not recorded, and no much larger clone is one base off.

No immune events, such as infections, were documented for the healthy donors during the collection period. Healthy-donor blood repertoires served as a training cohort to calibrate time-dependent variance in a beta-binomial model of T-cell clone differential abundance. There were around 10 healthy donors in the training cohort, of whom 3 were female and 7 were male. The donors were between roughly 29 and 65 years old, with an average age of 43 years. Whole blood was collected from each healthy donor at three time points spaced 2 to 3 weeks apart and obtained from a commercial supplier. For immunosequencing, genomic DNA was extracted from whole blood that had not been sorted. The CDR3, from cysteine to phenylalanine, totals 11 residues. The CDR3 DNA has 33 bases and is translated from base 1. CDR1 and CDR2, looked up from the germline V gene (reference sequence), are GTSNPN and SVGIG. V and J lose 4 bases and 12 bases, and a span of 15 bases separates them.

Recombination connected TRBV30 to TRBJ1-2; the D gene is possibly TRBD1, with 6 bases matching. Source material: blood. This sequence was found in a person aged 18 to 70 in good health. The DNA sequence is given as TGTGCCTGGAACTACAGGGAGAGAAACACCTTC. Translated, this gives CAWNYRERNTF.